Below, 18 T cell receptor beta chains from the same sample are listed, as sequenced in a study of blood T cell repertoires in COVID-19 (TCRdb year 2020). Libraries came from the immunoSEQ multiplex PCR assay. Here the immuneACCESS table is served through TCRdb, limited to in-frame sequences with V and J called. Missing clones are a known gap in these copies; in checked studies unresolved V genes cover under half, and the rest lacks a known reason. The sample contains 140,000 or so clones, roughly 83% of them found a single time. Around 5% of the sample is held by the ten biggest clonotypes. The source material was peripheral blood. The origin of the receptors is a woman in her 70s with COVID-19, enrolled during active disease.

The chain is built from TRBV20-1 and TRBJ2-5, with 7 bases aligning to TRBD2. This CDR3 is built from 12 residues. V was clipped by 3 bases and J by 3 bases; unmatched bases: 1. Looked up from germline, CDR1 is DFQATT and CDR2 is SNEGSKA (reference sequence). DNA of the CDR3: TGCAGTGCTAGTGCGGGGGAAGAGACCCAGTACTTC. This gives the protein CSASAGEETQYF.

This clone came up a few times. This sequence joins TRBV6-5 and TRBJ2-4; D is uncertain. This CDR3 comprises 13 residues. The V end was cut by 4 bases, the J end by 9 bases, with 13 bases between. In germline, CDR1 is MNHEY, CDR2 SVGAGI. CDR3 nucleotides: TGTGCCAGCAGTTCCTTGCAGTACCCCATTCAGTACTTC. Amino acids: CASSSLQYPIQYF.

CDR3 sequence reads: CASRIQGPYSNQPQHF. CDR3 coding DNA: TGTGCCAGTAGGATACAGGGGCCGTATAGCAATCAGCCCCAGCATTTT. The chain employs TRBV19 and TRBJ1-5; the match to TRBD1 covers 7 bases. V was pared by 6 bases and J by 0 bases, with 8 bases of the junction left unmatched. Germline CDR1 reads LNHDA; CDR2 reads SQIVND (reference sequence). CDR3 size: 16 residues.

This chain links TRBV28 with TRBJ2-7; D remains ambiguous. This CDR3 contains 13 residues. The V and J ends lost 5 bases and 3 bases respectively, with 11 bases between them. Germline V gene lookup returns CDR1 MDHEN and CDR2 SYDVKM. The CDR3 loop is CASSRGLNYEQYF. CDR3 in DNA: TGTGCCAGCAGTAGAGGTCTAAACTACGAGCAGTACTTC.

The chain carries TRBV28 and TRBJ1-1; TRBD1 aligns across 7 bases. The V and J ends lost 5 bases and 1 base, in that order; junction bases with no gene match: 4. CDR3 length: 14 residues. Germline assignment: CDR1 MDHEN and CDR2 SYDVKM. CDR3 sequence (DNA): TGTGCCAGCAGTGAGACAGGGTCGAACACTGAAGCTTTCTTT. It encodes CASSETGSNTEAFF.

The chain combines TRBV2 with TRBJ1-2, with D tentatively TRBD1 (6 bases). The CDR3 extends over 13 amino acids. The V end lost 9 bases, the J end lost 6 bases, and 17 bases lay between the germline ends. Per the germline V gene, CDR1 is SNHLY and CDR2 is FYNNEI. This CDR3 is CASQTGSLNGYTF. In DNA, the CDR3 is TGTGCCAGTCAGACAGGAAGCCTAAATGGCTACACCTTC.

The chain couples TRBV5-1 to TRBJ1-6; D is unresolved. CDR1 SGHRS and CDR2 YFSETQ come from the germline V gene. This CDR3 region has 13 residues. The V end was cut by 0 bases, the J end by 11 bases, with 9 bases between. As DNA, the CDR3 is TGCGCCAGCAGCTTGGACAGCTATACACCCCTCCACTTT. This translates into CASSLDSYTPLHF.

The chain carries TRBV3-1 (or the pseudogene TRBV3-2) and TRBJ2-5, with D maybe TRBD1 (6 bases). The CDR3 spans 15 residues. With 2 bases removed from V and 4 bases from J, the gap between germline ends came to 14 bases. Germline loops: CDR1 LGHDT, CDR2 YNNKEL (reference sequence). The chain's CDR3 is CASSQNRVDGETQYF. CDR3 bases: TGTGCCAGCAGCCAAAACAGGGTTGATGGAGAGACCCAGTACTTC.

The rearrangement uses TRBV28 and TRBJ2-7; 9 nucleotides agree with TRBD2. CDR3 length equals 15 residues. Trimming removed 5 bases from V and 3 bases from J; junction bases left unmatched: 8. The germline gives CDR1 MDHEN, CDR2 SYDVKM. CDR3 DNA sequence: TGTGCCAGCAGTCCTCTTAGCGGGGGATTCTACGAGCAGTACTTC. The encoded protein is CASSPLSGGFYEQYF.

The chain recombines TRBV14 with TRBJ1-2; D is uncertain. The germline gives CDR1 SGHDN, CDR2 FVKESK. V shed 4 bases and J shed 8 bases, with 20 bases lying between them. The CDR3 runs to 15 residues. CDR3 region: CASSPPGELRNGYTF. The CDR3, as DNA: TGTGCCAGCAGCCCCCCCGGGGAGCTCCGGAACGGCTACACCTTC. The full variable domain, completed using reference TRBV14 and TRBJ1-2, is EAGVTQFPSHSVIEKGQTVTLRCDPISGHDNLYWYRRVMGKEIKFLLHFVKESKQDESGMPNNRFLAERTGGTYSTLKVQPAELEDSGVYFCASSPPGELRNGYTFGSGTRLTVV.

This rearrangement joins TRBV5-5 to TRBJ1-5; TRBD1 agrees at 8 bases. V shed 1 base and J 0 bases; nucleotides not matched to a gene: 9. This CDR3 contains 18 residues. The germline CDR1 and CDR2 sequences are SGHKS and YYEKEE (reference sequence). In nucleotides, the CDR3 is TGTGCCAGCAGCTTGAACCACAGGGGGAGTGGTAGCAATCAGCCCCAGCATTTT. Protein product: CASSLNHRGSGSNQPQHF.

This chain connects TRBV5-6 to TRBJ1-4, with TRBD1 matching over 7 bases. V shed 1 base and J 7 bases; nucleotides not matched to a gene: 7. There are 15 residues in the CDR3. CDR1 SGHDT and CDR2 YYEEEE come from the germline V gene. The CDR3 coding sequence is TGTGCCAGCAGCTTGTATACAGGGGAAAGTGAAAAACTGTTTTTT. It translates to CASSLYTGESEKLFF.

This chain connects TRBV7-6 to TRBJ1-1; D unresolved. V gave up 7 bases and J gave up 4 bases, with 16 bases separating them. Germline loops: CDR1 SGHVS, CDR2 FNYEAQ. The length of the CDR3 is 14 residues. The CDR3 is CASKGLEVSTEAFF. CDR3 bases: TGTGCCAGCAAGGGATTGGAGGTTAGCACTGAAGCTTTCTTT. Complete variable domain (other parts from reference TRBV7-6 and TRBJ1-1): GAGVSQSPRYKVTKRGQDVALRCDPISGHVSLYWYRQALGQGPEFLTYFNYEAQQDKSGLPNDRFSAERPEGSISTLTIQRTEQRDSAMYRCASKGLEVSTEAFFGQGTRLTVV.

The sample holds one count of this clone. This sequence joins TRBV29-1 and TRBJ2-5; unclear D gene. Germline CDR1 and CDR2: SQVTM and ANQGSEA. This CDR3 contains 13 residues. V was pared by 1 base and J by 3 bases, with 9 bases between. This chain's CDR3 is CSVEGSDKETQYF. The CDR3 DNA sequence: TGCAGCGTTGAAGGCTCAGATAAAGAGACCCAGTACTTC.

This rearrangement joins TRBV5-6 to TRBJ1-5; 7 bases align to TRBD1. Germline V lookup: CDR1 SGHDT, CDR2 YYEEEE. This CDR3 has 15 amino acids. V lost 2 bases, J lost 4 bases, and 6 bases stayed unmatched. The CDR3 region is CASSFGGQINQPQHF. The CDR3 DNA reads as TGTGCCAGCAGCTTCGGGGGACAGATTAATCAGCCCCAGCATTTT.

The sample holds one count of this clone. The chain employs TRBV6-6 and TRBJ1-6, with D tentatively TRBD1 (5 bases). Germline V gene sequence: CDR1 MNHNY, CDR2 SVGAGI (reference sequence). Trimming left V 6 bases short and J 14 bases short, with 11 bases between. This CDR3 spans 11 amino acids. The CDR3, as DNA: TGTGCCAGCAGCCCTCCAGGGTCCCTCCACTTT. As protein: CASSPPGSLHF.

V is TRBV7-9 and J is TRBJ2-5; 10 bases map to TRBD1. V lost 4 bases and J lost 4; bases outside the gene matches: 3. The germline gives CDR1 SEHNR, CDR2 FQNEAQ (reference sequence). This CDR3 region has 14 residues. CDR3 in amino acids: CASSSTGGIETQYF. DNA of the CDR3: TGTGCCAGCAGCTCGACAGGGGGCATAGAGACCCAGTACTTC.

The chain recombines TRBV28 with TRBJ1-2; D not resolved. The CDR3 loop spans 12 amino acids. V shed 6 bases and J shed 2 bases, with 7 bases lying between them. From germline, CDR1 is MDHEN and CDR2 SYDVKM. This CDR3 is CASSRGNYGYTF. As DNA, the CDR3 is TGTGCCAGCAGCCGCGGGAACTATGGCTACACCTTC.